The 25 T cell receptor beta chains presented below share a single source sample, sequenced in a study of shared clonotypes between healthy human individuals. It was CD45RO-negative cells, positively selected for CCR7, that made up naive CD8 cells, with terminally differentiated effector memory CD45RA+ cells excluded. Sequencing used immunoSEQ multiplex PCR; TCRdb keeps in-frame clones, though not all of them. The repertoire has millions of clones, less than 95% of them found once; the top ten carry 0.9% to 1.3%. The specimen was naive CD8+ T cells sorted from blood. The source of these receptors is a man between 18 and 35 years old in good health.

V and J are TRBV6-6 and TRBJ2-2, with D uncertain. Germline CDR1 reads MNHNY; CDR2 reads SVGAGI (reference sequence). The CDR3 is 14 amino acids. Between the trimmed V and J ends, which lost 4 bases and 2 bases, there was a span of 8 bases. CDR3 in amino acids: CASSSQTNTGELFF. CDR3 nucleotides: TGTGCCAGCAGTTCGCAGACTAACACCGGGGAGCTGTTTTTT.

The rearrangement joins TRBV7-8 to TRBJ2-1, with D uncertain. Looked up from germline, CDR1 is SGHVS and CDR2 is FQNEAQ. This CDR3 region has 13 residues. Trimming removed 2 bases from V and 8 bases from J, with 10 bases in between. The DNA of the CDR3 is TGTGCCAGCAGCTTAAACCCCGCTGATGAGCAGTTCTTC. Its translation: CASSLNPADEQFF. The full variable domain, rest sourced from reference TRBV7-8 and TRBJ2-1, is GAGVSQSPRYKVAKRGQDVALRCDPISGHVSLFWYQQALGQGPEFLTYFQNEAQLDKSGLPSDRFFAERPEGSVSTLKIQRTQQEDSAVYLCASSLNPADEQFFGPGTRLTVL.

This clone occurred a few times. The rearrangement uses TRBV5-4 and TRBJ2-7; 7 bases line up with TRBD2. CDR3 length equals 14 residues. Trimming cost V 0 bases and J 4 bases; bases outside gene matches: 4. Germline CDR1 reads SGHNT; CDR2 reads YYREEE (reference sequence). The CDR3 bases are TGTGCCAGCAGCTTGGGCGGGAGTATTTACGAGCAGTACTTC. Translated: CASSLGGSIYEQYF. Complete variable domain (other parts from reference TRBV5-4 and TRBJ2-7): ETGVTQSPTHLIKTRGQQVTLRCSSQSGHNTVSWYQQALGQGPQFIFQYYREEENGRGNFPPRFSGLQFPNYSSELNVNALELDDSALYLCASSLGGSIYEQYFGPGTRLTVT.

In this sample, this clone turned up once. V usage is TRBV6-5 and J usage is TRBJ2-1; 11 nucleotides agree with TRBD1. The V segment lost 10 bases and the J segment 6 bases; nucleotides outside the gene matches: 5. Germline V lookup: CDR1 MNHEY, CDR2 SVGAGI. This CDR3 is built from 13 residues. The CDR3 sequence: CATTGTGGNEQFF. CDR3 nucleotide sequence: TGTGCCACCACCGGGACAGGGGGCAATGAGCAGTTCTTC.

With regard to this clone: One end of the junction does not line up with germline, which may come from a read error. J is TRBJ2-5 and V is TRBV6-1; 9 nucleotides agree with TRBD1. CDR3 length: 15 amino acids. The germline CDR1 and CDR2 sequences are MNHNS and SASEGT. The DNA of the CDR3 is TGTGCCAGCAGCGAAGGACAGGGGATACGCGAGACCCAGTACTTC. Its translation: CASSEGQGIRETQYF.

The CDR3 DNA reads as TGTGCCTGGAGTGATAGGGACAGGGGACCCTACGAGCAGTACTTC. Translating it yields CAWSDRDRGPYEQYF. The chain combines TRBV30 with TRBJ2-7; 10 nucleotides agree with TRBD1. The CDR3 consists of 15 residues. Trimming cost V 1 base and J 2 bases; bases outside gene matches: 5. CDR1 GTSNPN and CDR2 SVGIG come from the germline V gene (reference sequence).

The chain couples TRBV7-6 to TRBJ2-3, with D unclear. This CDR3 has 15 residues. The germline V gene has CDR1 SGHVS and CDR2 FNYEAQ. The germline V and J ends were trimmed by 5 bases and 0 bases, with 12 bases remaining between them. CDR3 bases: TGTGCCAGCAGCCGTTATACGGCTAGCACAGATACGCAGTATTTT. Amino acids: CASSRYTASTDTQYF.

The chain has TRBV28 and TRBJ1-1; possible D gene TRBD1, 5 bases. V lost 7 bases and J lost 3, with 15 bases in between. The germline V gene encodes CDR1 MDHEN and CDR2 SYDVKM. The length of the CDR3 is 14 residues. The CDR3 DNA reads as TGTGCCAGCACTCGACCCTGGGGGGACACTGAAGCTTTCTTT. Protein product: CASTRPWGDTEAFF.

The chain combines TRBV19 with TRBJ2-1; D is perhaps TRBD2 (6 bases). Trimming stripped 3 bases from V and 6 bases from J, with 12 bases between. The CDR3 consists of 14 residues. Germline values: CDR1 LNHDA, CDR2 SQIVND (reference sequence). The CDR3 is CASSMGGRINEQFF. The DNA for the CDR3 is TGTGCCAGTAGTATGGGGGGACGAATCAATGAGCAGTTCTTC.

The chain recombines TRBV4-1 with TRBJ1-2; 7 nucleotides agree with TRBD1. The J segment lost 4 bases and the V segment lost 0 bases, leaving 11 bases of the junction unmatched. CDR1 is MGHRA, CDR2 YSYEKL, per germline. The CDR3 consists of 17 residues. The CDR3 bases are TGCGCCAGCAGCCAAGATCGTGGGAACAGGGGTGGCTATGGCTACACCTTC. It codes for CASSQDRGNRGGYGYTF.

This chain connects TRBV9 to TRBJ2-1; no reliable D call. V shed 4 bases and J shed 8 bases, with 16 bases lying between them. The CDR3 is 14 amino acids. Germline V gene lookup returns CDR1 SGDLS and CDR2 YYNGEE. This chain's CDR3 is CASSPPGLADEQFF. CDR3 sequence (DNA): TGTGCCAGCAGCCCTCCGGGTCTTGCGGATGAGCAGTTCTTC.

The CDR3 region is CAISDTSGWGGSPLHF. CDR3 nucleotide sequence: TGTGCCATCAGTGATACATCCGGATGGGGTGGTTCACCCCTCCACTTT. The chain recombines TRBV10-3 with TRBJ1-6; D is ambiguous. The V gene lost 3 bases and the J gene lost 9 bases, with 18 bases spanning the gap. Germline CDR1 is ENHRY and CDR2 is SYGVKD. This CDR3 has 16 amino acids.

V is TRBV4-1 and J is TRBJ1-1, with unresolved D. Germline CDR1 and CDR2: MGHRA and YSYEKL. This CDR3 is built from 17 residues. The V gene lost 0 bases and the J gene lost 5 bases, with 19 bases spanning the gap. The CDR3 sequence: CASSQDIMSGLWTEAFF. CDR3 DNA sequence: TGCGCCAGCAGCCAAGATATCATGTCAGGACTGTGGACTGAAGCTTTCTTT.

The genes are TRBV15 and TRBJ1-1; D is unclear. Germline lookup yields CDR1 LNHNV and CDR2 YYDKDF (reference sequence). The CDR3 sequence is 14 residues long. Trimming removed 0 bases at V and 7 bases at J, with 12 bases between. The CDR3 DNA reads TGTGCCACCAGCAGAGATAGGTGGGCGGTTGAAGCTTTCTTT. Translated: CATSRDRWAVEAFF.

The chain joins TRBV15 to TRBJ2-1; no firm D call. This CDR3 spans 12 amino acids. The ends were cut back, 5 bases at V and 7 bases at J, with 9 bases in the middle. Germline-derived CDR1 and CDR2 are LNHNV and YYDKDF (reference sequence). The DNA of the CDR3 is TGTGCCACCAGCGGATTAGGGAATGAGCAGTTCTTC. Its protein product is CATSGLGNEQFF.

For this clone: At the DNA level, this CDR3 is encoded by other sequences in the same sample as well. CDR3: CSVRETGELFF. In nucleotides, the CDR3 is TGCAGCGTAAGAGAGACCGGGGAGCTGTTTTTT. V and J are TRBV29-1 and TRBJ2-2; D remains ambiguous. Between the trimmed V and J ends, which lost 6 bases and 5 bases, there was a span of 7 bases. This CDR3 is 11 amino acids long. Germline V gives CDR1 SQVTM, CDR2 ANQGSEA.

The rearrangement links TRBV7-6 to TRBJ2-7; D gene unclear. The CDR3 is 14 residues long. Germline V lookup: CDR1 SGHVS, CDR2 FNYEAQ. With 2 bases removed from V and 3 bases from J, the gap between germline ends came to 11 bases. The CDR3 nucleotides read TGTGCCAGCAGCTTACCAAGCGACGGCTACGAGCAGTACTTC. It translates to CASSLPSDGYEQYF. Drawing the rest from reference TRBV7-6 and TRBJ2-7, the complete variable domain is GAGVSQSPRYKVTKRGQDVALRCDPISGHVSLYWYRQALGQGPEFLTYFNYEAQQDKSGLPNDRFSAERPEGSISTLTIQRTEQRDSAMYRCASSLPSDGYEQYFGPGTRLTVT.

The count of this clone is one. CDR3: CASHRDSRRETQYF. For the CDR3, the DNA is TGTGCCAGTCACCGGGACAGTAGGCGAGAGACCCAGTACTTC. This chain joins TRBV5-4 and TRBJ2-5; TRBD1 aligns across 7 bases. Germline V gene sequence: CDR1 SGHNT, CDR2 YYREEE (reference sequence). This CDR3 comprises 14 residues. Trimming took 8 bases from V and 4 from J; bases not matched to a gene: 11.

The chain employs TRBV9 and TRBJ1-1; TRBD1 is a possible D gene (5 bases). The CDR3 spans 14 residues. Trimming left V 4 bases short and J 4 bases short, with 14 bases between. Germline CDR1 SGDLS, CDR2 YYNGEE. The chain's CDR3 is CASSPEGRGTEAFF. The CDR3 bases are TGTGCCAGCAGCCCCGAGGGACGGGGCACTGAAGCTTTCTTT.

The J gene is TRBJ2-3, the V gene TRBV4-1; D is perhaps TRBD2 (5 bases). Trimming took off 0 bases at V and 0 bases at J, with 10 bases between the two ends. This CDR3 spans 16 amino acids. Germline V gene data show CDR1 as MGHRA and CDR2 as YSYEKL. CDR3 in DNA: TGCGCCAGCAGCCAAGAAAGCGGATCTAGCACAGATACGCAGTATTTT. It yields the protein CASSQESGSSTDTQYF.

The V call is TRBV7-9, the J call TRBJ1-1, with 8 bases aligning to TRBD1. The CDR3 loop spans 18 amino acids. In germline, CDR1 is SEHNR, CDR2 FQNEAQ (reference sequence). J lost 4 bases, V lost 1 base, and 14 bases had no gene match. This CDR3 is CASSLDFLQGGRSTEAFF. DNA of the CDR3: TGTGCCAGCAGCTTAGACTTCCTACAGGGGGGTCGGAGCACTGAAGCTTTCTTT.

The V and J genes are TRBV19 and TRBJ2-7; 9 nucleotides match TRBD2. The CDR3 consists of 13 residues. J gave up 3 bases and V 8 bases, and 5 bases lay outside the gene matches. The germline V gene has CDR1 LNHDA and CDR2 SQIVND (reference sequence). DNA for the CDR3: TGTGCCAGTGCGCGGACTAGCGACTACGAGCAGTACTTC. Translating gives CASARTSDYEQYF. Complete variable domain (other parts from reference TRBV19 and TRBJ2-7): DGGITQSPKYLFRKEGQNVTLSCEQNLNHDAMYWYRQDPGQGLRLIYYSQIVNDFQKGDIAEGYSVSREKKESFPLTVTSAQKNPTAFYLCASARTSDYEQYFGPGTRLTVT.

The chain has TRBV11-2 and TRBJ2-7; 7 bases are a match to TRBD1. The CDR3 is 16 residues long. CDR1 and CDR2 from the germline V gene are SGHAT and FQNNGV. With 1 base clipped from V and 3 bases from J, the junction kept 9 bases outside the gene matches. CDR3 bases: TGTGCCAGCAGCTTAGCTAGGGACAGTGGTAACTACGAGCAGTACTTC. Its translation: CASSLARDSGNYEQYF.

CDR3 in amino acids: CASSYGTSTGELFF. The CDR3, as DNA: TGCGCCAGCAGCTACGGGACAAGCACCGGGGAGCTGTTTTTT. The chain joins TRBV5-1 to TRBJ2-2, with D maybe TRBD1 (6 bases). Per germline, CDR1 SGHRS and CDR2 YFSETQ. Trimming took off 3 bases at V and 4 bases at J, with 10 bases between the two ends. The CDR3 has 14 amino acids. The complete variable domain, with remaining parts taken from reference TRBV5-1 and TRBJ2-2, reads KAGVTQTPRYLIKTRGQQVTLSCSPISGHRSVSWYQQTPGQGLQFLFEYFSETQRNKGNFPGRFSGRQFSNSRSEMNVSTLELGDSALYLCASSYGTSTGELFFGEGSRLTVL.

This clone appeared once. The chain carries TRBV30 and TRBJ2-1; 8 bases are a match to TRBD2. CDR1 and CDR2 (germline): GTSNPN, SVGIG (reference sequence). CDR3 length equals 14 residues. Trimming took 2 bases from V and 8 from J; bases not matched to a gene: 8. CDR3 coding DNA: TGTGCCTGGAGTTTAACGGGGGGGTTCGATGAGCAGTTCTTC. Its protein is CAWSLTGGFDEQFF.